Presented here are 3 T cell receptor beta chains from one specimen sequenced in a study of quantifying T cell responses using KT2 cells. Study-level information: cDNA was made from DNase-treated RNA using alpha and beta constant primers.

The cDNA 3' end received a ligated oligonucleotide with a UMI. An equimolar mix of RC1.1 and RC1.2 primed the beta chain across TRBC1 and TRBC2. Using its own MiXCR run on the UMI-ligation and nested PCR reads, TCRdb lists one record per CDR3 protein. The table lists around 56,000 distinct CDR3 sequences, around an eighth of them singletons. Specimen: PBMCs spiked with cells of the T cell clone KT2. The receptor source for this set is a human donor.

The count of this clonotype is one. The chain carries TRBV12-3 or TRBV12-4 and TRBJ2-1; 12 positions match TRBD2. CDR3 length equals 16 residues. J lost 6 bases, V lost 6 bases, and 9 bases had no gene match. In DNA form, the CDR3 reads TGTGCCAGCAGCAATGATCCGGGACTAGCGGGCAATGAGCAGTTCTTC. Amino acid sequence: CASSNDPGLAGNEQFF.

The sample holds many counts of this clonotype. The rearrangement links TRBV11-2 to TRBJ2-1, with unresolved D. Germline loops: CDR1 SGHAT, CDR2 FQNNGV. The CDR3 consists of 13 residues. The V and J ends lost 5 bases and 2 bases respectively, with 7 bases between them. CDR3 residues: CASSPQAYNEQFF. CDR3 bases: TGTGCCAGCAGCCCCCAGGCCTACAATGAGCAGTTCTTC.

The chain recombines TRBV6-2 or TRBV6-3 with TRBJ1-5, with D maybe TRBD1 (5 bases). The germline gives CDR1 MNHEY, CDR2 SVGEGT. Between the trimmed V and J ends, which lost 7 bases and 0 bases, there was a span of 13 bases. This CDR3 has 15 residues. CDR3 residues: CASTNPGGSNQPQHF. The CDR3 bases are TGTGCCAGCACTAACCCGGGGGGTAGCAATCAGCCCCAGCATTTT.